This T cell receptor (beta chain) was observed in a study of blood T cell repertoires in COVID-19. Study details: Samples taken during acute and convalescent COVID-19 were collected in the United States, Italy and Spain. From T cells, B-cell-depleted T cells, or PBMCs came the material, which was cDNA or gDNA.

During active infection, Seattle patients enrolled and were then monitored through disease. The V and J ends lost 6 bases and 2 bases, in that order; junction bases with no gene match: 3. Per germline, CDR1 KGHSH and CDR2 LQKENI. The CDR3 consists of 14 residues. Study processing details: Amplified reference gene primers provided the basis for estimating nucleated cell counts. The method was immunoSEQ multiplex PCR; TCRdb's version includes in-frame clones alone and lacks a portion of them. V, J and clone size reflect that table, while D and trimming were determined from the DNA. The sample yields 200,000 to 250,000 clones, roughly 80% seen once.

This clonotype was obtained from a woman over 75 with COVID-19, enrolled during active disease. Sequenced material: peripheral blood. The genes are TRBV18 and TRBJ2-5; TRBD2 agrees at 10 bases. The CDR3 bases are TGTGCCAGCTCGAGTAGCGGGAGGCAAGAGACCCAGTACTTC. Amino acids: CASSSSGRQETQYF.